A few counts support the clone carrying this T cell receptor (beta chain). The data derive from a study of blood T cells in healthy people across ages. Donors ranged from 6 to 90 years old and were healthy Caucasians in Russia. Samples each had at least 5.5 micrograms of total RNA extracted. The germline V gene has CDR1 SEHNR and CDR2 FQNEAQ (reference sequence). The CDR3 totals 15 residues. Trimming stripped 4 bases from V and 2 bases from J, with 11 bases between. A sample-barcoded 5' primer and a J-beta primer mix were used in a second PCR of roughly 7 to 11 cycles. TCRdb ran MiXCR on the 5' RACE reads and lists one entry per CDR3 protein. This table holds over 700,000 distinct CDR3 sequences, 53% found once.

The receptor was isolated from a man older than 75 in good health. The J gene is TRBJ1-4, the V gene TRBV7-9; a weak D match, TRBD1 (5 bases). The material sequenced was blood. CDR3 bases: TGTGCCAGCAGCTCTCAGGGAAGGACTAATGAAAAACTGTTTTTT. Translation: CASSSQGRTNEKLFF.